Below, 30 T cell receptor beta chains from the same sample are listed, as sequenced in a study of blood T cell repertoires in COVID-19. Sequenced by immunoSEQ multiplex PCR; TCRdb stores in-frame clones only, minus some. This table has around 310,000 clones, approximately 88% appearing once. The source material was peripheral blood. The receptors come from a woman aged 45-65 years with active or convalescent COVID-19.

CDR3 nucleotides: TGTGCCAGCAGTCGGGGAGGATCCATGAACACTGAAGCTTTCTTT. Translating it yields CASSRGGSMNTEAFF. The rearrangement uses TRBV27 and TRBJ1-1; no firm D call. V dropped 5 bases and J dropped 0 bases, with 13 bases sitting between them. Germline assignment: CDR1 MNHEY and CDR2 SMNVEV (reference sequence). CDR3 size: 15 residues.

V gene TRBV2 combines with J gene TRBJ1-1, with D tentatively TRBD1 (5 bases). Trimming pared 0 bases from V and 0 bases from J, leaving 17 bases between. Germline CDR1 and CDR2: SNHLY and FYNNEI. There are 18 residues in the CDR3. The CDR3 sequence: CASSEALGQGHMNTEAFF. In DNA, the CDR3 is TGTGCCAGCAGTGAAGCCCTGGGCCAGGGCCACATGAACACTGAAGCTTTCTTT.

This clone was seen just once. This chain uses TRBV4-1 with TRBJ2-3, with D possibly matching TRBD2 (6 bases). The CDR3 consists of 15 residues. Per the germline V gene, CDR1 is MGHRA and CDR2 is YSYEKL. Between the trimmed V and J ends, which lost 0 bases and 5 bases, there was a span of 12 bases. The DNA of the CDR3 is TGCGCCAGCAGCCAAGACCTCGCGGGGAGAGATACGCAGTATTTT. This sequence encodes CASSQDLAGRDTQYF.

The chain joins TRBV28 to TRBJ2-7; 7 bases line up with TRBD2. CDR1 and CDR2 (germline): MDHEN, SYDVKM. V lost 10 bases, J lost 6 bases, and 6 bases stayed unmatched. This CDR3 is built from 11 residues. This CDR3 reads CATDLAAEQYF. CDR3 nucleotide sequence: TGTGCCACGGATCTAGCGGCCGAGCAGTACTTC.

The chain couples TRBV15 to TRBJ2-1; 8 nucleotides line up with TRBD1. The CDR3 has 14 residues. The germline V gene has CDR1 LNHNV and CDR2 YYDKDF (reference sequence). Germline trimming cut 3 bases from V and 9 bases from J; bases unmatched to any gene: 7. The CDR3 DNA follows: TGTGCCACCAGCAGTCAGGTCCAGGGGGCTGAGCAGTTCTTC. Its translation is CATSSQVQGAEQFF.

This clone was found once. The chain recombines TRBV19 with TRBJ2-3, with D possibly being TRBD1 (6 bases). CDR1 LNHDA and CDR2 SQIVND come from the germline V gene (reference sequence). The CDR3 is 14 residues long. V shed 0 bases and J shed 5 bases, with 9 bases lying between them. Written as DNA, the CDR3 is TGTGCCAGTAGTATAGAAAGGACAGTAGATACGCAGTATTTT. Translated, it gives CASSIERTVDTQYF.

The chain couples TRBV7-2 to TRBJ1-1; 8 bases align to TRBD1. Germline V gene sequence: CDR1 SGHTA, CDR2 FQGNSA. The CDR3 contains 17 residues. V trimming: 1 base; J trimming: 2 bases; junction bases outside the gene matches: 9. This CDR3 is CASSLGPQGAGNTEAFF. Here the CDR3 DNA reads TGTGCCAGCAGCTTAGGGCCCCAGGGGGCTGGAAACACTGAAGCTTTCTTT.

The chain employs TRBV4-3 and TRBJ2-7; the match to TRBD2 covers 7 bases. The V gene's germline CDR1 is LGHNA and CDR2 YSLEER. CDR3 length: 15 residues. Losses at the gene ends were 0 bases for V and 3 bases for J; bases not matched to a gene: 5. CDR3 coding DNA: TGCGCCAGCAGCCAAGATCGGGGCGGGGGCTACGAGCAGTACTTC. Its protein product is CASSQDRGGGYEQYF.

This chain uses TRBV7-2 with TRBJ2-7; perhaps TRBD2 as D (7 bases). Germline CDR1 and CDR2: SGHTA and FQGNSA. This CDR3 region has 14 residues. Trimming took 5 bases from V and 3 from J, leaving 14 bases between them. The CDR3 reads CASSLQGGGYEQYF. The CDR3 DNA sequence: TGTGCCAGCAGCCTTCAAGGGGGGGGCTACGAGCAGTACTTC.

The gene calls are TRBV5-8 and TRBJ2-5; 7 bases are shared with TRBD1. The CDR3 length is 15 residues. Germline V lookup: CDR1 SGHTS, CDR2 YDEGEE. Germline trimming cut 0 bases from V and 3 bases from J; bases unmatched to any gene: 5. In DNA form, the CDR3 reads TGTGCCAGCAGCTTGGAGGGGACAGAAAAAGAGACCCAGTACTTC. It specifies CASSLEGTEKETQYF. Full variable domain (remainder filled in from reference TRBV5-8 and TRBJ2-5): EAGVTQSPTHLIKTRGQQATLRCSPISGHTSVYWYQQALGLGLQFLLWYDEGEERNRGNFPPRFSGRQFPNYSSELNVNALELEDSALYLCASSLEGTEKETQYFGPGTRLLVL.

As concerns this clone: In the same sample, other DNA sequences code for this CDR3. The chain carries TRBV11-2 and TRBJ2-2; 12 bases fit TRBD2. CDR3 length: 15 residues. V dropped 2 bases and J dropped 5; count of bases not matched to a gene: 0. Germline-derived CDR1 and CDR2 are SGHAT and FQNNGV. CDR3 region: CASSLLAGGTGELFF. The CDR3 region has the DNA TGTGCCAGCAGCTTACTAGCGGGGGGGACCGGGGAGCTGTTTTTT. Full variable domain (outside the CDR3, taken from reference TRBV11-2 and TRBJ2-2): EAGVAQSPRYKIIEKRQSVAFWCNPISGHATLYWYQQILGQGPKLLIQFQNNGVVDDSQLPKDRFSAERLKGVDSTLKIQPAKLEDSAVYLCASSLLAGGTGELFFGEGSRLTVL.

J is TRBJ2-7 and V is TRBV6-1, with TRBD1 matching over 8 bases. Germline V lookup: CDR1 MNHNS, CDR2 SASEGT. CDR3 length: 16 residues. Trimming cost V 3 bases and J 4 bases; bases outside gene matches: 11. CDR3: CASSDLPGGAPYEQYF. Written as DNA, the CDR3 is TGTGCCAGCAGTGATCTGCCAGGGGGCGCCCCATACGAGCAGTACTTC.

The rearrangement joins TRBV30 to TRBJ1-2; no clear D. With 0 bases removed from V and 1 base from J, the gap between germline ends came to 9 bases. The CDR3 runs to 14 residues. Germline V lookup: CDR1 GTSNPN, CDR2 SVGIG (reference sequence). The CDR3 loop reads CAWSVNNLNYGYTF. As DNA, the CDR3 is TGTGCCTGGAGTGTTAACAACCTTAACTATGGCTACACCTTC. The full variable domain, rest sourced from reference TRBV30 and TRBJ1-2, is SQTIHQWPATLVQPVGSPLSLECTVEGTSNPNLYWYRQAAGRGLQLLFYSVGIGQISSEVPQNLSASRPQDRQFILSSKKLLLSDSGFYLCAWSVNNLNYGYTFGSGTRLTVV.

This clone was seen only once. The chain links TRBV4-3 to TRBJ2-7; D is unclear. CDR1 and CDR2 (germline): LGHNA, YSLEER. The CDR3 spans 14 residues. Trimming shortened V by 4 bases and J by 1 base, and 11 bases separated the two germline ends. The CDR3 spells CASSRSTESYEQYF. CDR3 coding DNA: TGCGCCAGCAGCCGGTCGACTGAGTCCTACGAGCAGTACTTC.

V gene TRBV12-3 or TRBV12-4 combines with J gene TRBJ1-6; no firm D call. Trimming pared 7 bases from V and 6 bases from J, leaving 10 bases between. This CDR3 has 13 residues. Written as DNA, the CDR3 is TGTGCCAGCACGCGGGAAGTTAATTCACCCCTCCACTTT. It translates to CASTREVNSPLHF.

V and J are TRBV30 and TRBJ1-2, with 9 bases aligning to TRBD1. Trimming removed 4 bases from V and 1 base from J; junction bases left unmatched: 13. The CDR3 length is 17 residues. Germline CDR1 is GTSNPN and CDR2 is SVGIG (reference sequence). DNA for the CDR3: TGTGCCTGGAATAGGGGGACAGGGAATACCCTTAACTATGGCTACACCTTC. It yields the protein CAWNRGTGNTLNYGYTF.

V usage is TRBV6-5 and J usage is TRBJ1-5, with unresolved D. The V end lost 5 bases, the J end lost 5 bases, and 10 bases lay between the germline ends. The CDR3 totals 13 residues. CDR1 is MNHEY, CDR2 SVGAGI, per germline. The CDR3 spells CASSTSGDQPQHF. In nucleotides, the CDR3 is TGTGCCAGCAGTACCAGCGGGGATCAGCCCCAGCATTTT.

J is TRBJ2-5 and V is TRBV4-1, with 9 bases matching TRBD2. The CDR3 length is 18 residues. Germline V gene lookup returns CDR1 MGHRA and CDR2 YSYEKL. J gave up 5 bases and V 0 bases, and 13 bases lay outside the gene matches. The CDR3 reads CASSQEPAGGPLGETQYF. The CDR3 nucleotides read TGCGCCAGCAGCCAAGAACCAGCGGGGGGCCCGCTGGGGGAGACCCAGTACTTC.

The gene calls are TRBV2 and TRBJ1-1; D possibly corresponds to TRBD1 (6 bases). Germline-derived CDR1 and CDR2 are SNHLY and FYNNEI. V was pared by 6 bases and J by 2 bases, with 10 bases between. The CDR3 contains 13 residues. The chain's CDR3 is CASRKTGNTEAFF. DNA of the CDR3: TGTGCCAGCAGAAAGACAGGTAACACTGAAGCTTTCTTT.

J is TRBJ2-7 and V is TRBV7-9; TRBD2 agrees at 15 bases. Germline CDR1 and CDR2: SEHNR and FQNEAQ (reference sequence). The CDR3 has 18 amino acids. The trim removed 3 bases at V and 0 bases at J, leaving 6 bases unmatched. The CDR3 DNA is TGTGCCAGCAGCTTTGGACTAGCGGGAGGGTACGTCTCCTACGAGCAGTACTTC. This encodes CASSFGLAGGYVSYEQYF.

As to this clone: At the DNA level, this CDR3 is encoded by other sequences in the same sample as well. This chain links TRBV6-5 with TRBJ1-1; D perhaps matches TRBD1 (6 bases). There are 14 residues in the CDR3. V was cut by 2 bases and J by 5 bases, with 12 bases left in between. Germline V gene sequence: CDR1 MNHEY, CDR2 SVGAGI. The CDR3 protein is CASSYLQGNTEAFF. In nucleotides, the CDR3 is TGTGCCAGCAGTTACCTTCAGGGGAATACTGAAGCTTTCTTT.

The V gene is TRBV4-3, the J gene TRBJ1-1; TRBD1 matches at 9 bases. The V gene's germline CDR1 is LGHNA and CDR2 YSLEER. Trimming at V came to 3 bases and at J to 5 bases, leaving 10 bases not matched to a gene. This CDR3 is 16 amino acids long. The CDR3 DNA reads as TGCGCCAGCAGCCACCTAACGACAGGGGGAACAACTGAAGCTTTCTTT. Translating it yields CASSHLTTGGTTEAFF.

The V gene is TRBV7-2, the J gene TRBJ1-1; D gene unclear. The CDR3 runs to 14 residues. V was shortened by 5 bases and J by 2 bases, with 12 bases between the two germline ends. Germline V CDR1 and CDR2: SGHTA, FQGNSA. The DNA of the CDR3 is TGTGCCAGCAGCCTCAGAATGGCTAACACTGAAGCTTTCTTT. Amino acids: CASSLRMANTEAFF.

This clone was seen repeatedly, ten times or more. The rearrangement uses TRBV7-8 and TRBJ2-1; D is uncertain. Germline lookup yields CDR1 SGHVS and CDR2 FQNEAQ. Trimming shortened V by 1 base and J by 0 bases, and 7 bases separated the two germline ends. CDR3 size: 15 residues. CDR3 residues: CASSLEPGSYNEQFF. As DNA, the CDR3 is TGTGCCAGCAGCTTAGAGCCAGGCTCCTACAATGAGCAGTTCTTC.

This clone was counted a few times. The gene calls are TRBV11-2 and TRBJ2-2; D unclear. The V end was cut by 5 bases, the J end by 1 base, with 14 bases between. CDR3 size: 16 residues. Germline CDR1 SGHAT, CDR2 FQNNGV. For the CDR3, the DNA is TGTGCCAGCAGCGTAGGAGCACTCCGGAACACCGGGGAGCTGTTTTTT. Translation: CASSVGALRNTGELFF.

This chain links TRBV2 with TRBJ2-1; 8 bases agree with TRBD2. Trimming took 8 bases from V and 10 from J; bases not matched to a gene: 10. Germline assignment: CDR1 SNHLY and CDR2 FYNNEI. The CDR3 runs 13 residues. The CDR3, as DNA: TGTGCCAGCCGCCGTGATAGCGGGGCGGAGCAGTTCTTC. It yields the protein CASRRDSGAEQFF.

This CDR3 is CASSLRRGFKTADTQYF. The CDR3 DNA sequence: TGTGCCAGCAGCTTACGGCGGGGATTTAAAACGGCAGATACGCAGTATTTT. The rearrangement links TRBV7-2 to TRBJ2-3, with D possibly TRBD2 on 6 matching bases. V lost 2 bases and J 4 bases, leaving 19 bases between the germline ends. This CDR3 has 17 amino acids. Germline CDR1 reads SGHTA; CDR2 reads FQGNSA.

As regards this clone: Other DNA sequences in the same sample also yield this CDR3. V usage is TRBV27 and J usage is TRBJ2-7, with 11 nucleotides matching TRBD2. Germline V lookup: CDR1 MNHEY, CDR2 SMNVEV (reference sequence). The CDR3 has 15 residues. The V and J ends lost 3 bases and 1 base, in that order; junction bases with no gene match: 2. The CDR3 reads CASSFGTSGSYEQYF. The CDR3 DNA reads as TGTGCCAGCAGTTTTGGGACTAGCGGATCCTACGAGCAGTACTTC.

The V call is TRBV16, the J call TRBJ2-1, with TRBD2 identical over 12 bases. Germline CDR1 is KGHSY and CDR2 is FQNENV. The trim removed 5 bases at V and 0 bases at J, leaving 23 bases unmatched. This CDR3 comprises 23 residues. The CDR3 DNA follows: TGTGCCAGCAGCTACAATCCCCTTTTCACGACTAGCGGGAGATGGGCCTCCTACAATGAGCAGTTCTTC. The encoded protein is CASSYNPLFTTSGRWASYNEQFF.

This chain links TRBV29-1 with TRBJ2-5; 8 bases align to TRBD2. CDR3 length: 13 amino acids. Per the germline V gene, CDR1 is SQVTM and CDR2 is ANQGSEA. V shed 0 bases and J 7 bases; nucleotides not matched to a gene: 4. The CDR3: CSVEDVAGGTQYF. The CDR3 DNA reads TGCAGCGTTGAAGATGTGGCGGGGGGGACCCAGTACTTC.